This T cell receptor (beta chain) was observed in a study of CD8 T cells in Susac syndrome. Germline V CDR1 and CDR2: LGHDT, YNNKEL (reference sequence). The CDR3 sequence is 16 residues long. Trimming stripped 1 base from V and 1 base from J, with 13 bases between. From blood CD8+ and CD4+ T cells, TCR beta sequences were generated. This clonotype was observed a few times. Reverse transcription of about 0.5 to 1 ug RNA used random hexamers. TCRdb ran MiXCR on the immunoSEQ multiplex PCR reads and lists one entry per CDR3 protein. The table shows over 350,000 distinct CDR3 sequences, with approximately 85% occurring only once.

The specimen was CD8+ T cells from PBMCs. The chain employs TRBV3-1 and TRBJ1-2; TRBD1 is a possible D gene (5 bases). This sequence was found in a human donor with multiple sclerosis. The CDR3 spells CASSQVQGEGNYGYTF. The CDR3 region has the DNA TGTGCCAGCAGCCAAGTCCAGGGAGAGGGTAACTATGGCTACACCTTC.